The clone carrying this T cell receptor (beta chain) has just one count. The antigen is undetermined. The source of the sample is a study of tumor and adjacent non-tumor tissue in lung cancer. Overall study: Patients were aged about 31 to 85, approximately 11 men and about 5 women, stage I to III.

Study-level findings and limits: Tumor TCR diversity, when higher, was linked to shorter survival.

The CDR3 loop spans 16 amino acids. Germline lookup yields CDR1 SGHAT and CDR2 FQNNGV. Trimming removed 0 bases from V and 16 bases from J, with 25 bases in between. A modified ARM-PCR protocol with three rounds of nested PCR amplified TCRbeta. MiXCR was run by TCRdb on the multiplex PCR reads, yielding one entry per CDR3 protein. This table has approximately 140,000 distinct CDR3 sequences, around 61% appearing once. The template was RNA from unsorted bulk tissue. Donors were chemotherapy-naive, newly diagnosed lung cancer surgical patients in China, August–late 2014. Source material: lung tumor tissue. The source is a man aged 60-69 years with small cell lung cancer. This sequence joins TRBV11-2 and TRBJ2-1, with D unclear. CDR3 nucleotide sequence: TGTGCCAGCAGCTTAGATGGGCGGCTCTCCTACAATGAGCTATTCTTC. This sequence encodes CASSLDGRLSYNELFF.